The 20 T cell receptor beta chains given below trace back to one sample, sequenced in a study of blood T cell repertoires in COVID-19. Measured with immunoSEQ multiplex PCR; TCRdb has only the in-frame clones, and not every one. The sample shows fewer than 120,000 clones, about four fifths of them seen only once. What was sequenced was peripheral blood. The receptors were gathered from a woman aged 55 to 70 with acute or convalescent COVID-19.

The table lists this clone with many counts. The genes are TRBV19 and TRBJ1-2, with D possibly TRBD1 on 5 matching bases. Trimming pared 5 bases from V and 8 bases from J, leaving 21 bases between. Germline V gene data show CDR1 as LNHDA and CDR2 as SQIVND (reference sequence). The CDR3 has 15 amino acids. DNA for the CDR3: TGTGCCAGTAGTGTGTCTGGGGCAGGTGGTGGAGGCTACACCTTC. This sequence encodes CASSVSGAGGGGYTF.

Written as DNA, the CDR3 is TGTGCCAGCAGTTACGGGGGGGCGTTGGGTACTGAAGCTTTCTTT. Translated, it gives CASSYGGALGTEAFF. V gene TRBV6-6 combines with J gene TRBJ1-1; TRBD1 is a possible D gene (6 bases). Germline values: CDR1 MNHNY, CDR2 SVGAGI (reference sequence). Deletions cut 2 bases from V and 5 bases from J, with 15 bases between. There are 15 residues in the CDR3.

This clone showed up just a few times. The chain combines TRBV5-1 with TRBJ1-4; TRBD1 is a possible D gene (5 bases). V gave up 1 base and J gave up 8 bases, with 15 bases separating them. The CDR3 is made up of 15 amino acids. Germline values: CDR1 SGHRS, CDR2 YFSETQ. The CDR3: CASSLNAQGGEKLFF. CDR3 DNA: TGCGCCAGCAGCTTGAATGCTCAGGGTGGGGAAAAACTGTTTTTT.

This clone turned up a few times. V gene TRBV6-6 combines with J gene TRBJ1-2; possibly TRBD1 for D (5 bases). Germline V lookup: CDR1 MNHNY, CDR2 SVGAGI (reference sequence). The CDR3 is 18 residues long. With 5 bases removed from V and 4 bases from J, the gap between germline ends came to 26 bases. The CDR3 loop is CASSPRSDSAVLSYGYTF. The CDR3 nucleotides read TGTGCCAGCAGTCCGAGGTCCGACAGCGCCGTACTGTCCTATGGCTACACCTTC.

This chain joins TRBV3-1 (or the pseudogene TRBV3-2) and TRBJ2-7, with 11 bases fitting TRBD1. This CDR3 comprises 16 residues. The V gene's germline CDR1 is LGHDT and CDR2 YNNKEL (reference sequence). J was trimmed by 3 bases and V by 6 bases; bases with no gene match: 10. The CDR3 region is CASRSIRGTGGYEQYF. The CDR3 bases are TGTGCCAGCAGATCTATACGGGGGACAGGGGGCTACGAGCAGTACTTC.

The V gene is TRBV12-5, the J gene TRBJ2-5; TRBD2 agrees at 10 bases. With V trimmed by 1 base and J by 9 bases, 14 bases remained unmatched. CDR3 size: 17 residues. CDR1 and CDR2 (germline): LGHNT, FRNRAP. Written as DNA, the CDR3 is TGTGCTAGTGGTTTGGGCCGTAGCGGGGGGACCCCCGCGGCCCAGTACTTC. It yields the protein CASGLGRSGGTPAAQYF.

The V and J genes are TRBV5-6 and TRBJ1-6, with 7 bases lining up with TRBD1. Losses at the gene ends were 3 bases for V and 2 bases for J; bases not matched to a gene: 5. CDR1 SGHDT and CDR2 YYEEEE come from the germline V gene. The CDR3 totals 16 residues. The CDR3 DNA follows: TGTGCCAGCAGCTCGCCGGGACAGACCTATAATTCACCCCTCCACTTT. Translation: CASSSPGQTYNSPLHF.

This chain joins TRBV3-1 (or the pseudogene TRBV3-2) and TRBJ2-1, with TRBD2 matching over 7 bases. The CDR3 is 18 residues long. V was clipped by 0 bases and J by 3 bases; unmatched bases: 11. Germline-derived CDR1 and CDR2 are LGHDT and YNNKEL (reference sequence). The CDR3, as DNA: TGTGCCAGCAGCCAAGATCAAGTGGGACTAAAGAACTACAATGAGCAGTTCTTC. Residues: CASSQDQVGLKNYNEQFF.

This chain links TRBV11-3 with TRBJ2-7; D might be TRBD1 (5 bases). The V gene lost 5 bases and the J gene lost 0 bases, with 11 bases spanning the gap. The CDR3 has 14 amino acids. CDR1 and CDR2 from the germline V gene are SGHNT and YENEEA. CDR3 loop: CASSPDSVSYEQYF. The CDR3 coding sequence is TGTGCCAGCAGCCCCGACAGCGTCTCCTACGAGCAGTACTTC.

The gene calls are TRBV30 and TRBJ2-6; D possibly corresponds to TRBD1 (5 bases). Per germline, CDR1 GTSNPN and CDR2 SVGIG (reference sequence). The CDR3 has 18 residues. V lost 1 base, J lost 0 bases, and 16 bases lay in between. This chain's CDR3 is CAWSAMYGRVSGANVLTF. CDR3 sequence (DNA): TGTGCCTGGAGTGCTATGTATGGCAGGGTCTCTGGGGCCAACGTCCTGACTTTC. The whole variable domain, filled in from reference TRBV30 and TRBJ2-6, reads SQTIHQWPATLVQPVGSPLSLECTVEGTSNPNLYWYRQAAGRGLQLLFYSVGIGQISSEVPQNLSASRPQDRQFILSSKKLLLSDSGFYLCAWSAMYGRVSGANVLTFGAGSRLTVL.

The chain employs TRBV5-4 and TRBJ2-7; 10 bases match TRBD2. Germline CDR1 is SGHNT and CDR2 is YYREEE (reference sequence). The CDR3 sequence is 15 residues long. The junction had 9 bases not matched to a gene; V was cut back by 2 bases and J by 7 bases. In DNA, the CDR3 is TGTGCCAGCAGCTTTGTTAGCGGGGGGTCTGGGGAGCAGTACTTC. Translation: CASSFVSGGSGEQYF.

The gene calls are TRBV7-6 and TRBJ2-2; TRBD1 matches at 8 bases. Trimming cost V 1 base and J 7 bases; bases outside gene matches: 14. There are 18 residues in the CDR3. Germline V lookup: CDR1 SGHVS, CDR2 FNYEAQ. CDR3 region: CASSLGQGYAVYNGELFF. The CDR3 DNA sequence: TGTGCCAGCAGCTTAGGACAGGGGTATGCGGTGTACAACGGGGAGCTGTTTTTT.

The CDR3 nucleotides are TGTGCCAGCAGCTCTCGGTCCGTCAATGAGCAGTTCTTC. The encoded protein is CASSSRSVNEQFF. This sequence joins TRBV3-1 (or the pseudogene TRBV3-2) and TRBJ2-1; no definite D call. The germline CDR1 and CDR2 sequences are LGHDT and YNNKEL (reference sequence). This CDR3 is 13 amino acids long. With 5 bases removed from V and 6 bases from J, the gap between germline ends came to 11 bases.

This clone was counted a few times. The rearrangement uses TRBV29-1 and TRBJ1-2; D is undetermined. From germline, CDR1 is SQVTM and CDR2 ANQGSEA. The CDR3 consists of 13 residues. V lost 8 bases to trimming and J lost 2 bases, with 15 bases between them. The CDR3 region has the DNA TGCAGCACCTCACCGACTGCGAACTATGGCTACACCTTC. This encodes CSTSPTANYGYTF.

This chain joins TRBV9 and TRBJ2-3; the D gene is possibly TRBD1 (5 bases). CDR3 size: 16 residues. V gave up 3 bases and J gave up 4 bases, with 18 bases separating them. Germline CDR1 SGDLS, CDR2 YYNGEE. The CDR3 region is CASSASWTREADTQYF. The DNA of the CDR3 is TGTGCCAGCAGCGCCTCGTGGACAAGGGAAGCAGATACGCAGTATTTT.

In nucleotides, the CDR3 is TGTGCCACCAGTGATTCTCCGGGACAGGGTACGGATGGCTACACCTTC. This codes for CATSDSPGQGTDGYTF. The chain employs TRBV24-1 and TRBJ1-2; 9 nucleotides align to TRBD1. This CDR3 has 16 residues. Germline trimming cut 2 bases from V and 6 bases from J; bases unmatched to any gene: 9. CDR1 and CDR2 from the germline V gene are KGHDR and SFDVKD.

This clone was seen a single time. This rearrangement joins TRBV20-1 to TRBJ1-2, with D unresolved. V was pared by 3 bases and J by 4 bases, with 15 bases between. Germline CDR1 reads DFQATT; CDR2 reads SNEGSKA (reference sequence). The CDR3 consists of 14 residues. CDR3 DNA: TGCAGTGCTAGTTGGGAGCCCGGGCCCTATGGCTACACCTTC. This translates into CSASWEPGPYGYTF.

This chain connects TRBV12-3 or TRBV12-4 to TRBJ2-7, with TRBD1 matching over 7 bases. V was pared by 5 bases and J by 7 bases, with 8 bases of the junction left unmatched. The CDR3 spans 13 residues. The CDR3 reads CASSRAGTAEQYF. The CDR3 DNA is TGTGCCAGCAGTCGCGCAGGGACAGCGGAGCAGTACTTC.

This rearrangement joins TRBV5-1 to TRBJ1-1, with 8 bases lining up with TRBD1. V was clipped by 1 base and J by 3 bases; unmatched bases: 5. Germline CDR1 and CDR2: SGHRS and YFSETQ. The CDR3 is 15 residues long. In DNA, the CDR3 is TGCGCCAGCAGCTTGCTTCAGGGGGCATACACTGAAGCTTTCTTT. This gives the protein CASSLLQGAYTEAFF.

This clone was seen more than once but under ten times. The CDR3: CASSLREGYTF. CDR3 in DNA: TGCGCCAGCAGCCTGCGCGAGGGCTACACCTTC. The V call is TRBV5-1, the J call TRBJ1-2, with D unresolved. V was clipped by 4 bases and J by 8 bases, with 9 bases between them. CDR1 and CDR2 from the germline V gene are SGHRS and YFSETQ. This CDR3 contains 11 residues.